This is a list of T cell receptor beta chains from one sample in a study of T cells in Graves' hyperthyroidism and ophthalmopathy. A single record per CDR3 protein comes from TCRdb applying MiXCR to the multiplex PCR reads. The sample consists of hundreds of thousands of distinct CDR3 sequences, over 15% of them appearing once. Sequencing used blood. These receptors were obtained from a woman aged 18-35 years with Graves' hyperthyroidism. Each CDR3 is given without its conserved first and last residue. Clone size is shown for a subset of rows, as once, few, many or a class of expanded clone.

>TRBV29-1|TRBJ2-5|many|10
SVEAYLETQY
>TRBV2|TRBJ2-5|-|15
ARTDEYGRGPQETQY
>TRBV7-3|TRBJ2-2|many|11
ASSFDRAGELF
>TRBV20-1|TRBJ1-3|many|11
SAIGGGRNTIY
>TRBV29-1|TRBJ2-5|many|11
SVNSRFQETQY
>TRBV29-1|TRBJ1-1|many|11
SVDFIMNTEAF
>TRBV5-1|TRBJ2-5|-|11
ASRLASAETKY
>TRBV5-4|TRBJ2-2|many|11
ASSSDGTGELF
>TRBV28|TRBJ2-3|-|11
ASRQGKADTQY
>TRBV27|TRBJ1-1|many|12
ASSPQVIGTEAF
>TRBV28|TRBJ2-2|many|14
ASRGSGTANTGELF
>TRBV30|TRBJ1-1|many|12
AWRKTGANTEAF
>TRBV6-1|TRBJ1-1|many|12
ASPGVGFATEAF
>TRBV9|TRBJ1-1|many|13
ASSRIEGRQSEAF
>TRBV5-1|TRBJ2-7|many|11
ASSFSFNYEQY
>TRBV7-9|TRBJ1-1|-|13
ASSANRGPHTEAF
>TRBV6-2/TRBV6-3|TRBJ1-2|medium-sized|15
ASRQARGRKENYGYT
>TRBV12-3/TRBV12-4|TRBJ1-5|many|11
ASSLRSSQPQH
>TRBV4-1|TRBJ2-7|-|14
ASSQDLIPGWDEQY
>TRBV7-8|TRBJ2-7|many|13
ASSWPGLLTYEQY
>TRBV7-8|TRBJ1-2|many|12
ASSVQGALYGYT
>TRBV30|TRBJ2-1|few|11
ACQLGDTLKQF
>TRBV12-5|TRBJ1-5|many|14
ASGLPNDRGSQPQH
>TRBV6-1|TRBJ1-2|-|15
ASSVTLGQGYGYGYT
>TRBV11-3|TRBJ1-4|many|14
ASSQTPQGGSEKLF
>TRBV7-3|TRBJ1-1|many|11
ASSPDPTTEAF
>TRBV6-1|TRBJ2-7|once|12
ASIARKGPDEQY
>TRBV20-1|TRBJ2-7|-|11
SARKDRSYEQY
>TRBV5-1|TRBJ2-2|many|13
ASSILAGAEGELF
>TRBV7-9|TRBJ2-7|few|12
ASNLGQGASEQY
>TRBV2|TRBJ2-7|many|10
ASSENGYEQY
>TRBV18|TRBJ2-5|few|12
ASSLDREQETQY
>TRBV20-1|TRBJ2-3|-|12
SAPETGLTDTQY
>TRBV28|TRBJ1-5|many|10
ASTLRGRPQH
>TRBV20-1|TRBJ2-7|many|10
SAPDPDYEQY
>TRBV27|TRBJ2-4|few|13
ASSRINPGQNIKY
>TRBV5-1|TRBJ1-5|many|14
ASSPVDRGGTQPQH
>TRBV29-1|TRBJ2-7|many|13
SAGAGATFIDEQY
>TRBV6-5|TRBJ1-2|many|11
ASTVYGNYGYT
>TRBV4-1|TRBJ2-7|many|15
ASSQEQGLAASYEQY
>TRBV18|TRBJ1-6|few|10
ASSDPGSPLH
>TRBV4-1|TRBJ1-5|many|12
ASSQVGSYQPQH
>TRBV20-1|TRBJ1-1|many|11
SAIRGANTEAF
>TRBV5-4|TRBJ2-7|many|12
ASSSTGTHYEQY
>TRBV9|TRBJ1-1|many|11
ASSVDMNTEAF
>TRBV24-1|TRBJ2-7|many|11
ATSSGGAEEQY